This T cell receptor (beta chain) was recovered during a study of T cells in pancreatic ductal adenocarcinoma. Whole-study findings and limits: Tumor-versus-blood clonality comparisons may be biased toward lower tumor diversity. Unique clonotypes were roughly 8-fold more numerous in blood than in tumor.

Losses at the gene ends were 3 bases for V and 0 bases for J; bases not matched to a gene: 13. CDR3 length: 19 residues. Per germline, CDR1 LGHNA and CDR2 YNFKEQ. Produced via immunoSEQ multiplex PCR; TCRdb's table is partial and in-frame only. The sample includes about 12,000 clones, roughly 90% of them seen just once. Note on this clone: What it binds is not known.

Surgery without prior neoadjuvant therapy was the treatment of the selected pancreatic ductal adenocarcinoma patients. The receptor was isolated from a human donor with pancreatic ductal adenocarcinoma. The sequencing sample was made of PBMCs. The chain combines TRBV4-2 with TRBJ2-4; the match to TRBD1 covers 8 bases. The CDR3 DNA reads as TGTGCCAGCAGCCACAATCAGGGGGCCGCGGAGCCAGCCAAAAACATTCAGTACTTC. Translated: CASSHNQGAAEPAKNIQYF.